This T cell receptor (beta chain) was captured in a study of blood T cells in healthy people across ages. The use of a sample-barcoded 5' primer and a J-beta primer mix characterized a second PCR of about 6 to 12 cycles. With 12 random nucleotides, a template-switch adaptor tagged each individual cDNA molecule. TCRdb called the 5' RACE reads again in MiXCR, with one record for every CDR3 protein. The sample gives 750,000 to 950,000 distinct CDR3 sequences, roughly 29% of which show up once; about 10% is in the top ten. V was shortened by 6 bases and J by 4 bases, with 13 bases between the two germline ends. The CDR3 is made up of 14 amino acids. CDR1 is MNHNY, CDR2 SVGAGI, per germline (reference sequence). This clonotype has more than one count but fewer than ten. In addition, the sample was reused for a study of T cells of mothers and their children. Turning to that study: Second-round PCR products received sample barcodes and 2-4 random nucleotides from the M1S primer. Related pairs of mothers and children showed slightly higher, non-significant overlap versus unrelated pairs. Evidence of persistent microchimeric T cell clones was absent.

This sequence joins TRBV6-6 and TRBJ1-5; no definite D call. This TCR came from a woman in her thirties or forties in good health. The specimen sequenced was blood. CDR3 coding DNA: TGTGCCAGCAGATATCGGGCGGTTAATCAGCCCCAGCATTTT. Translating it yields CASRYRAVNQPQHF.